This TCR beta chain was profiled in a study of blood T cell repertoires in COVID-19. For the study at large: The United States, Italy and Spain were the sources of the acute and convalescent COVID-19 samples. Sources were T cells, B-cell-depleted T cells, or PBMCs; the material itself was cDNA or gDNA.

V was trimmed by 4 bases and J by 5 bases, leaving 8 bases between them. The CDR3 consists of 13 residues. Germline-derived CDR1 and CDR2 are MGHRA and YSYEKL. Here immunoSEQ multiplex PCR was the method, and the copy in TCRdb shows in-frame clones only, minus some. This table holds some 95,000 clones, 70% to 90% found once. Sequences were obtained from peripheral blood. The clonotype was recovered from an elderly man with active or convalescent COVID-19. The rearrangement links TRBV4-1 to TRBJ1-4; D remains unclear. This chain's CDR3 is CASSPGGNEKLFF. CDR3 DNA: TGCGCCAGCAGCCCCGGCGGGAATGAAAAACTGTTTTTT.